These 10 T cell receptor beta chains were sequenced from one sample in a study of shared clonotypes between healthy human individuals. This table comes from immunoSEQ multiplex PCR, and its TCRdb copy is limited to in-frame clones, with some not included. The sample has about half a million clones; more than 70% are singletons. Input material: PBMCs. These receptors were taken from a woman aged 40 to 50 in good health. Some clones in this sample may be carry-over from other donors' samples.

This clone was recorded at least ten times. The chain combines TRBV5-1 with TRBJ1-1; possibly TRBD1 for D (6 bases). The germline gives CDR1 SGHRS, CDR2 YFSETQ. The CDR3 contains 16 residues. V lost 4 bases and J lost 7, with 23 bases in between. CDR3 nucleotide sequence: TGCGCCAGCAGCCCAATGAGTGGGGGCAAGGATGGTGAAGCTTTCTTT. This translates into CASSPMSGGKDGEAFF.

The chain couples TRBV19 to TRBJ1-1, with D unresolved. The V and J ends lost 1 base and 0 bases respectively, with 9 bases between them. The germline V gene has CDR1 LNHDA and CDR2 SQIVND (reference sequence). This CDR3 region has 15 residues. CDR3 coding DNA: TGTGCCAGTAGTATAGCGGCCAGAATGAACACTGAAGCTTTCTTT. This gives the protein CASSIAARMNTEAFF.

V gene TRBV5-6 combines with J gene TRBJ2-2; D may be TRBD1 (5 bases). Trimming stripped 0 bases from V and 4 bases from J, with 13 bases between. The V gene's germline CDR1 is SGHDT and CDR2 YYEEEE. The CDR3 spans 16 residues. CDR3 in DNA: TGTGCCAGCAGCTTGGTGTTGGGGCTCGCCACCGGGGAGCTGTTTTTT. It specifies CASSLVLGLATGELFF.

The chain carries TRBV6-6 and TRBJ2-7, with 8 bases that match TRBD1. Germline V gene data show CDR1 as MNHNY and CDR2 as SVGAGI (reference sequence). The CDR3 covers 14 residues. Trimming cost V 6 bases and J 5 bases; bases outside gene matches: 9. The CDR3 here is CASRTRTGSDEQYF. The CDR3 DNA reads as TGTGCCAGCAGAACCAGGACAGGGAGCGACGAGCAGTACTTC.

As for this clone: Since a much larger clone is just one base distant, this may be a read error. The chain links TRBV7-2 to TRBJ2-1, with 8 bases lining up with TRBD2. This CDR3 is built from 16 residues. In germline, CDR1 is SGHTA, CDR2 FQGNSA. CDR3 residues: CASSLVSGSSCNEQFF. In DNA, the CDR3 is TGTGCCAGCAGCTTAGTAAGCGGGAGCTCCTGCAATGAGCAGTTCTTC.

The chain recombines TRBV19 with TRBJ2-7; maybe TRBD1 (6 bases). The CDR3 covers 13 residues. CDR1 and CDR2 from the germline V gene are LNHDA and SQIVND (reference sequence). V was shortened by 4 bases and J by 2 bases, with 9 bases between the two germline ends. For the CDR3, the DNA is TGTGCCAGTAGTAAGGACAGCCCCTACGAGCAGTACTTC. Translation: CASSKDSPYEQYF.

This chain links TRBV7-8 with TRBJ1-2; no reliable D call. This CDR3 is 14 amino acids long. The germline V gene encodes CDR1 SGHVS and CDR2 FQNEAQ. Between the trimmed V and J ends, which lost 3 bases and 0 bases, there was a span of 8 bases. The CDR3 sequence: CASSFQRPNYGYTF. The CDR3, as DNA: TGTGCCAGCAGCTTTCAGAGGCCTAACTATGGCTACACCTTC.

This clone was detected once. V and J are TRBV7-8 and TRBJ2-7; D is unclear. The germline V gene has CDR1 SGHVS and CDR2 FQNEAQ. Trimming took 5 bases from V and 3 from J, leaving 8 bases between them. This CDR3 comprises 12 residues. CDR3 amino acids: CASSQTGYEQYF. DNA for the CDR3: TGTGCCAGCAGCCAAACTGGCTACGAGCAGTACTTC.

This clone was observed a few times. With a far larger clone one base away, a read error is the likely cause. The rearrangement links TRBV7-3 to TRBJ1-6, with 7 bases fitting TRBD1. The CDR3 sequence is 13 residues long. Germline V lookup: CDR1 SGHTA, CDR2 FQGTGA. CDR3 coding DNA: TGTGCCGGCAGCACGGGACAGAATTCACCCCTCCACTTT. Residues: CAGSTGQNSPLHF.

As regards this clone: A far larger clone is off by one base, so a read error is likely. Other DNA sequences within the sample encode an identical CDR3. V is TRBV30 and J is TRBJ2-2; D perhaps matches TRBD1 (6 bases). The CDR3 extends over 13 amino acids. With 1 base removed from V and 6 bases from J, the gap between germline ends came to 9 bases. CDR1 GTSNPN and CDR2 SVGIG come from the germline V gene (reference sequence). Here the CDR3 reads CAWSGTESGELFF. Here the CDR3 DNA reads TGTGCCTGGAGTGGGACAGAGTCCGGGGAGCTGTTTTTT.